The T cell receptor (beta chain) under discussion was sequenced for a study of blood T cell repertoires in COVID-19. 13 amino acids form the CDR3, both terminal residues included. Germline V gene data show CDR1 as GTSNPN and CDR2 as SVGIG (reference sequence). Assay used: immunoSEQ multiplex PCR; TCRdb lists only in-frame clones, some missing. The sample has about 190,000 clones, 80% to 85% seen once; the top ten hold roughly 5%. Regarding this clone: Because the CDR3's place on the DNA is in doubt, the DNA is left out and the CDR3 is given as listed by TCRdb.

This TCR came from a woman in her thirties with acute or convalescent COVID-19. Sample: peripheral blood. V and J are TRBV30 and TRBJ1-2. The CDR3 sequence: CAWSGSFFAGGTF.